This note documents a single T cell receptor (beta chain) sequence. Its antigen is not identified. From the RACE reads, TCRdb called clonotypes with MiXCR, one entry per CDR3 protein. The profile shows 150,000 to 200,000 distinct CDR3 sequences, around 25% of them singletons. This sample is part of a study of human T cells and chemical hapten exposure. Study background: Investigators sensitized about 2 cm by about 2 cm of upper inner arm skin with 2% DPC.

Study results and caveats: Every donor had alopecia, and their immune response may therefore differ from healthy people's.

Documented time point: patch test 3, about 24 weeks after DPC sensitization. Treatment given: therapeutic diphenylcyclopropenone sensitization with weekly scalp DPC. The receptor's source is a woman aged 40 to 49 with alopecia areata. Some clones in this sample may be carry-over from other donors' samples. This specimen was whole blood, taken in connection with sensitization to the hapten diphenylcyclopropenone (DPC).

This CDR3 reads CASSATEPQLTDTQYF. CDR3 DNA: TGTGCCAGCAGTGCGACGGAACCCCAGCTCACAGATACGCAGTATTTT. This chain links TRBV27 with TRBJ2-3, with D hard to call. The CDR3 length is 16 residues. Germline CDR1 MNHEY, CDR2 SMNVEV (reference sequence). Trimming stripped 5 bases from V and 2 bases from J, with 17 bases between.